This is a list of T cell receptor beta chains from one sample in a study of blood T cell repertoires in COVID-19. The repertoire was sequenced with immunoSEQ multiplex PCR; TCRdb's copy has only in-frame clones and lacks some. The profile shows about 170,000 clones, roughly four fifths of them singletons. Sequenced input: PBMCs or T cells enriched from blood (not recorded which). The receptors come from a man in his fifties or sixties who had recovered from COVID-19. Both conserved end residues are part of each CDR3. A D gene is named only where the DNA matches it firmly. The listing skips clone size in some rows; elsewhere it reads once, few, many or a size class.

clone_size	j_call	d_call	v_call	cdr3_nt	cdr3_aa
once	TRBJ1-2	.	TRBV5-1	TGCGCCAGCAGCTGGGAAGGCGGGGCTGGCTACACCTTC	CASSWEGGAGYTF
once	TRBJ1-5	.	TRBV6-1	TGTGCCAGCAGTGAAATGGGAGGTTATAGCAATCAGCCCCAGCATTTT	CASSEMGGYSNQPQHF
.	TRBJ1-2	.	TRBV13	TGTGCCAGCAGCTCCCCCCCCAGGGTGAATGGCTACACCTTC	CASSSPPRVNGYTF
.	TRBJ1-5	.	TRBV19	TGTGCCAGTAGTAGCAGGGCATGGGAAAGCAATCAGCCCCAGCATTTT	CASSSRAWESNQPQHF
.	TRBJ2-4	.	TRBV19	TGTGCCAGTAGTTCCGTGGGACTCCTAGCCAAAAACATTCAGTACTTC	CASSSVGLLAKNIQYF
.	TRBJ1-5	.	TRBV6-5	TGTGCCAGCAGTTACGGCACAGGGCGTCAGCCCCAGCATTTT	CASSYGTGRQPQHF
.	TRBJ2-7	TRBD1	TRBV5-1	TGCGCCAGCAGCTTATTGACAGGGGTTATGCGCTACGAGCAGTACTTC	CASSLLTGVMRYEQYF
.	TRBJ2-2	TRBD2	TRBV5-1	TGCGCCAGCAGCGGGACACTAGCGGGGGGAAGGTCCGGGGAGCTGTTTTTT	CASSGTLAGGRSGELFF
.	TRBJ1-5	.	TRBV10-3	TGTGCCATCAGTGATAATTCAGGGGCAAGCAATCAGCCCCAGCATTTT	CAISDNSGASNQPQHF
once	TRBJ1-5	.	TRBV15	TGTGCCACCAGCGAAAATACGGCGGCTAATAGCAATCAGCCCCAGCATTTT	CATSENTAANSNQPQHF
.	TRBJ1-1	.	TRBV18	TGTGCCAGCTCACCACGTTCTCTATCTGGGGGAGGCGCTGAAGCTTTCTTT	CASSPRSLSGGGAEAFF
.	TRBJ1-6	.	TRBV5-1	TGCGCCAGTCAGGCAGGGGCCGTCAATTCACCCCTCCACTTT	CASQAGAVNSPLHF
many	TRBJ1-1	.	TRBV7-9	TGTGCCAGCACCGGCAGGCTTTACGGGAACACTGAAGCTTTCTTT	CASTGRLYGNTEAFF
.	TRBJ2-2	.	TRBV7-7	TGTGCTAGCAGTGCAGGGAATTATGACACCGGGGAGCTGTTTTTT	CASSAGNYDTGELFF
.	TRBJ2-7	.	TRBV25-1	TGTGCCAGCAGTGAAGGGATAGCGCGGAGCTCCTACGAGCAGTACTTC	CASSEGIARSSYEQYF
.	TRBJ2-7	.	TRBV27	TGTGCCACCTCACAGGGTCCAGTGTACGAGCAGTACTTC	CATSQGPVYEQYF
.	TRBJ1-1	.	TRBV15	TGTGCCACCAGCAGAGTCCCGGGTTCTGAAGCTTTCTTT	CATSRVPGSEAFF
.	TRBJ2-7	.	TRBV29-1	TGCAGCGTTGAAGATGCGGGGACGGTACAGTACTTC	CSVEDAGTVQYF
.	TRBJ2-3	TRBD1	TRBV3-1/TRBV3-2	TGTGCCAGCAGGGGACAGGGTACAACAGATACGCAGTATTTT	CASRGQGTTDTQYF
once	TRBJ2-3	.	TRBV15	TGTGCCACCATGAGGGGGGGATCACACACAGATACGCAGTATTTT	CATMRGGSHTDTQYF
.	TRBJ1-2	.	TRBV19	TGTGCCAGTAGTATCCCACAGGTCACGAACTATGGCTACACCTTC	CASSIPQVTNYGYTF
.	TRBJ1-5	.	TRBV6-5	TGTGCCAGCAGGGGCTTTGGTCAGCCCCAGCATTTT	CASRGFGQPQHF
.	TRBJ2-3	.	TRBV3-1/TRBV3-2	TGTGCCAGCAGCTTGGGGAGCGGGAGCACAGATACGCAGTATTTT	CASSLGSGSTDTQYF
.	TRBJ1-2	TRBD1	TRBV5-1	TGCGCCAGCAACGGACAGGGTGAGGGTGGCTACACCTTC	CASNGQGEGGYTF
.	TRBJ2-4	TRBD1	TRBV27	TGTGCCAGCAGTTCTCCGGGACAGGGGATTGACATTCAGTACTTC	CASSSPGQGIDIQYF
.	TRBJ1-1	.	TRBV25-1	TGTGCCAGCAGTGAATACGGCACTGAAGCTTTCTTT	CASSEYGTEAFF
.	TRBJ2-5	.	TRBV10-2	TGCGCCAGCAGTGAAGCTACCCAGGGAACGACCCAGTACTTC	CASSEATQGTTQYF
.	TRBJ2-1	TRBD1	TRBV5-1	TGCGCCAGCAGCTTGGCTCTCCGGGACAGCCAGTTCTTC	CASSLALRDSQFF
.	TRBJ1-5	.	TRBV29-1	TGCAGCGCTAGTTCCGGTAGCAATCAGCCCCAGCATTTT	CSASSGSNQPQHF
few	TRBJ2-7	.	TRBV7-2	TGTGCCAGCAGCTCGCAGGGCAGCTCCTACGAGCAGTACTTC	CASSSQGSSYEQYF
few	TRBJ2-3	TRBD2	TRBV5-4	TGTGCCAGCAGTCTAGCGGCCACAGATACGCAGTATTTT	CASSLAATDTQYF
.	TRBJ2-3	TRBD2	TRBV28	TGTGCCAGCAGTTTATGGTCGGGGGGGCCGTCAGATACGCAGTATTTT	CASSLWSGGPSDTQYF
.	TRBJ1-5	.	TRBV3-1/TRBV3-2	TGTGCCAGCAGCCAAGGGCCTGATCAGCCCCAGCATTTT	CASSQGPDQPQHF